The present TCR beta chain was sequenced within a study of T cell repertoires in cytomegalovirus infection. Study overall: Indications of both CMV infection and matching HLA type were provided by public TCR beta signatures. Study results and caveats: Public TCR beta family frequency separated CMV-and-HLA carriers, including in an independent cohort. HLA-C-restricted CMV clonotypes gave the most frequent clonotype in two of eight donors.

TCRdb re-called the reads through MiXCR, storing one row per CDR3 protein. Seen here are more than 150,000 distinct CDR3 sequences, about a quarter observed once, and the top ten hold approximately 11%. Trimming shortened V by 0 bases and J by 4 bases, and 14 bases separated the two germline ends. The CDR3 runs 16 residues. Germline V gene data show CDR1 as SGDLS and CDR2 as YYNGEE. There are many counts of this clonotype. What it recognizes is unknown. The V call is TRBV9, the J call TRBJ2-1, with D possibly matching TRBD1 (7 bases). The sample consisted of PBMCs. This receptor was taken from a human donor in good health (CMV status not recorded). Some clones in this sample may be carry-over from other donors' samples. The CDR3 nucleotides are TGTGCCAGCAGCGTAGAAACGGCAGGGGGGTACAATGAGCAGTTCTTC. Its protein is CASSVETAGGYNEQFF.